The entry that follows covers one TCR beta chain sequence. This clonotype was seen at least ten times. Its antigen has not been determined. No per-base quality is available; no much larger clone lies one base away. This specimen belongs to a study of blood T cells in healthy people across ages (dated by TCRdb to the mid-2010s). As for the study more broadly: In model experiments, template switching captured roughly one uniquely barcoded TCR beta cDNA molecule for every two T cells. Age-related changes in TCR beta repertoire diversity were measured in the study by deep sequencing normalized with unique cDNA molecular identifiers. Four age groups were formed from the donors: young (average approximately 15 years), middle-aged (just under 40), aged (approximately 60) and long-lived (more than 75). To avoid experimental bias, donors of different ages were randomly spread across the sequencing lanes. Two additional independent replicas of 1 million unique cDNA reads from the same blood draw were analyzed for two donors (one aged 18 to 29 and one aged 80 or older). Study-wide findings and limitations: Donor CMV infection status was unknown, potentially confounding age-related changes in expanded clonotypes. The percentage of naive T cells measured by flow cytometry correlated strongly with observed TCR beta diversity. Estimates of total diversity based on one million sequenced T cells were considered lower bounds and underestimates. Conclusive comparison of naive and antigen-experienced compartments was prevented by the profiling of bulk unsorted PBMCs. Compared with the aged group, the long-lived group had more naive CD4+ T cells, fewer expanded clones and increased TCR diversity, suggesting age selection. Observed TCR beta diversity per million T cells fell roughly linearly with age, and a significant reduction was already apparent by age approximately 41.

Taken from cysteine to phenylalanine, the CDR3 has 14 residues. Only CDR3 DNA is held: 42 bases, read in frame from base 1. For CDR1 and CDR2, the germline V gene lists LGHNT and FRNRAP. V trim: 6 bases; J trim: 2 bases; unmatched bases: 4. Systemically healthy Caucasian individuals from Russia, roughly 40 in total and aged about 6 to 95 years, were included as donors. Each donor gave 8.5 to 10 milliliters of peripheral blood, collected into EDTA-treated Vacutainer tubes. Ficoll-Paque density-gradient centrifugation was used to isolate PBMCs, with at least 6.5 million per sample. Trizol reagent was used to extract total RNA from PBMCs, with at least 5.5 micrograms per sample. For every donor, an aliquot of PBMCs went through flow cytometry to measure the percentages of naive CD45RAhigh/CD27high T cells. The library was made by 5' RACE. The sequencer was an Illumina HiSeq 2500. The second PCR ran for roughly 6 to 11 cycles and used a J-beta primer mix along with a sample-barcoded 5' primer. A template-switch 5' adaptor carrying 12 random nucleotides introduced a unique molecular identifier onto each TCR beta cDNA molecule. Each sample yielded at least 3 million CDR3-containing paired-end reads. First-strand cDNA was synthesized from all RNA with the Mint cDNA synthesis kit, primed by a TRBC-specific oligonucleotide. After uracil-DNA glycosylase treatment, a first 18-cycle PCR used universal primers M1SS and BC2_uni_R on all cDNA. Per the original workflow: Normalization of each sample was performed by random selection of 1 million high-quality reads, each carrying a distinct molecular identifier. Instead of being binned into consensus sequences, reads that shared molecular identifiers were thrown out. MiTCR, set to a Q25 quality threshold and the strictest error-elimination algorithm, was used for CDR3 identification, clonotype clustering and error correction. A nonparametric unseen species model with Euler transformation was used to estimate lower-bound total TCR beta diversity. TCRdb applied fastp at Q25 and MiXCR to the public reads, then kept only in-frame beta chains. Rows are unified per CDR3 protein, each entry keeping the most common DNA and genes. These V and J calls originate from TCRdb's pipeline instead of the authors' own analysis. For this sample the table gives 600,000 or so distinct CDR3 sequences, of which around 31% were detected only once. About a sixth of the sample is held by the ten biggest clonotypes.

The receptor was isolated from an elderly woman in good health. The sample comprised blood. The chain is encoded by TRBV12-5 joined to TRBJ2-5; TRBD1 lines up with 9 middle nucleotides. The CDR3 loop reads CASGLGQGQETQYF. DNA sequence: TGTGCTAGTGGGCTGGGACAGGGACAAGAGACCCAGTACTTC.